This T cell receptor beta chain stems from a study of T cell repertoires in ileal Crohn's disease. Background on the study: Patients had a median approximately 8-year disease duration, and roughly 32% were active smokers.

Patients were adults with ileal or ileocolonic Crohn's disease needing resection. V lost 4 bases to trimming and J lost 3 bases; unmatched junction nucleotides: 10. In germline, CDR1 is SGHNT, CDR2 YYREEE (reference sequence). The CDR3 is 15 amino acids. Only in-frame clones appear in the TCRdb table, and some are missing; sequencing was by immunoSEQ multiplex PCR. The sample carries 6,000 or so clones, roughly 80% recorded once. The chain combines TRBV5-4 with TRBJ2-7; 7 bases match TRBD1. Sequenced: ileal tissue. The sequence derives from an adult with Crohn's disease. The CDR3 sequence is CASSLRQGHLYEQYF. Here the CDR3 DNA reads TGTGCCAGCAGCCTAAGACAGGGTCACCTCTACGAGCAGTACTTC.